The 14 T cell receptor beta chains below come from one sample, sequenced in a study of blood T cell repertoires in COVID-19. Here immunoSEQ multiplex PCR was the method, and the copy in TCRdb shows in-frame clones only, minus some. Altogether some 490,000 clones are present, 70% to 90% being singletons, with the ten largest covering just over 8%. Input material: PBMCs or T cells enriched from blood (not recorded which). These receptors all stem from a woman aged 55-70 years who had recovered from COVID-19.

The table lists this clone with a count of one. This chain links TRBV5-6 with TRBJ1-1, with D possibly being TRBD1 (5 bases). CDR3 size: 14 residues. Germline CDR1 is SGHDT and CDR2 is YYEEEE. The V end lost 5 bases, the J end lost 4 bases, and 15 bases lay between the germline ends. The CDR3 DNA is TGTGCCAGCAGATTAACGGGGGATGGCACTGAAGCTTTCTTT. Protein sequence: CASRLTGDGTEAFF.

The chain is built from TRBV6-5 and TRBJ1-2, with 7 bases aligning to TRBD1. Germline V gene sequence: CDR1 MNHEY, CDR2 SVGAGI. With 7 bases clipped from V and 1 base from J, the junction kept 9 bases outside the gene matches. This CDR3 comprises 15 residues. CDR3 region: CASINTGASNYGYTF. DNA for the CDR3: TGTGCCAGCATCAACACAGGGGCAAGTAACTATGGCTACACCTTC.

This chain links TRBV18 with TRBJ2-1; 9 bases map to TRBD2. After removal of 3 bases from V and 7 bases from J, the junction contained 10 bases not matched to a gene. Germline-derived CDR1 and CDR2 are KGHSH and LQKENI. This CDR3 comprises 16 residues. CDR3 nucleotides: TGTGCCAGCTCACCCGTAAGCGGGGGGCAGTCTAATGAGCAGTTCTTC. This sequence encodes CASSPVSGGQSNEQFF.

The V and J genes are TRBV6-6 and TRBJ1-6, with 7 bases fitting TRBD1. The CDR3 totals 14 residues. Trimming cost V 2 bases and J 9 bases; bases outside gene matches: 4. Germline V gene lookup returns CDR1 MNHNY and CDR2 SVGAGI (reference sequence). CDR3: CASSYQTGVSPLHF. The CDR3, as DNA: TGTGCCAGCAGTTACCAAACAGGGGTTTCACCCCTCCACTTT.

The V call is TRBV6-5, the J call TRBJ1-1; no clear D. Trimming removed 7 bases at V and 2 bases at J, with 8 bases between. Germline assignment: CDR1 MNHEY and CDR2 SVGAGI. This CDR3 has 12 residues. CDR3 bases: TGTGCCAGCACGAGCGGAAACACTGAAGCTTTCTTT. Protein product: CASTSGNTEAFF.

The chain recombines TRBV4-1 with TRBJ1-1, with D possibly being TRBD1 (5 bases). V lost 1 base and J lost 1, with 7 bases in between. The CDR3 is 14 amino acids. The V gene's germline CDR1 is MGHRA and CDR2 YSYEKL. The CDR3 spells CASSQAGQNTEAFF. The CDR3, as DNA: TGCGCCAGCAGCCAAGCAGGACAGAACACTGAAGCTTTCTTT.

This clone was counted a single time. The chain links TRBV7-2 to TRBJ2-5; 7 bases match TRBD2. Trimming took 6 bases from V and 1 from J; bases not matched to a gene: 5. CDR1 SGHTA and CDR2 FQGNSA come from the germline V gene. The CDR3 length is 14 residues. The CDR3 nucleotides read TGTGCCAGCAGTTATAGCGGGTCCCAAGAGACCCAGTACTTC. Translated, it gives CASSYSGSQETQYF.

V is TRBV7-2 and J is TRBJ1-2; D gene ambiguous. Trimming removed 3 bases from V and 2 bases from J, with 13 bases in between. Germline lookup yields CDR1 SGHTA and CDR2 FQGNSA. The CDR3 consists of 15 residues. The CDR3 DNA sequence: TGTGCCAGCAGCTTTGCGGGTATACAGAACTATGGCTACACCTTC. It codes for CASSFAGIQNYGYTF.

J is TRBJ2-7 and V is TRBV4-1; D remains unclear. The germline V gene encodes CDR1 MGHRA and CDR2 YSYEKL. The CDR3 has 14 amino acids. Trimming pared 1 base from V and 6 bases from J, leaving 13 bases between. This CDR3 reads CASSQVESGGEQYF. As DNA, the CDR3 is TGCGCCAGCAGCCAAGTGGAGTCCGGCGGCGAGCAGTACTTC.

This clone was picked up a small number of times. V is TRBV10-3 and J is TRBJ2-7, with 7 bases lining up with TRBD1. CDR1 and CDR2 (germline): ENHRY, SYGVKD. V trimming: 3 bases; J trimming: 5 bases; junction bases outside the gene matches: 10. This CDR3 comprises 15 residues. The CDR3 nucleotides read TGTGCCATCAGTGATCCTAGAAGGGGGCAGAACGAGCAGTACTTC. It translates to CAISDPRRGQNEQYF.

This clone was found once. V gene TRBV18 combines with J gene TRBJ1-1; a weak D match, TRBD1 (5 bases). CDR1 and CDR2 (germline): KGHSH, LQKENI. The V and J ends lost 3 bases and 2 bases respectively, with 13 bases between them. The CDR3 totals 15 residues. As DNA, the CDR3 is TGTGCCAGCTCACCCTTCGGGGGGGAAAACACTGAAGCTTTCTTT. It translates to CASSPFGGENTEAFF.

The chain uses TRBV5-1 and TRBJ2-7; D is uncertain. The CDR3 contains 13 residues. Trimming stripped 0 bases from V and 3 bases from J, with 7 bases between. The germline CDR1 and CDR2 sequences are SGHRS and YFSETQ. The CDR3 nucleotides read TGCGCCAGCAGCTTGGCCGAGATCTACGAGCAGTACGTC. Translation: CASSLAEIYEQYV.

V and J are TRBV7-6 and TRBJ1-1; no definite D call. CDR1 is SGHVS and CDR2 is FNYEAQ in the germline V gene. This CDR3 has 14 residues. Trimming stripped 4 bases from V and 4 bases from J, with 13 bases between. The DNA of the CDR3 is TGTGCCAGCAGCTCCGCGGGAGGGCTCACTGAAGCTTTCTTT. It yields the protein CASSSAGGLTEAFF.

The chain links TRBV5-4 to TRBJ2-5; tentatively, D is TRBD1 (5 bases). V lost 1 base and J 4 bases, leaving 8 bases between the germline ends. The germline V gene has CDR1 SGHNT and CDR2 YYREEE (reference sequence). The CDR3 spans 13 residues. CDR3 bases: TGTGCCAGCAGCTTGAGGCAGGGAGAGACCCAGTACTTC. It translates to CASSLRQGETQYF.